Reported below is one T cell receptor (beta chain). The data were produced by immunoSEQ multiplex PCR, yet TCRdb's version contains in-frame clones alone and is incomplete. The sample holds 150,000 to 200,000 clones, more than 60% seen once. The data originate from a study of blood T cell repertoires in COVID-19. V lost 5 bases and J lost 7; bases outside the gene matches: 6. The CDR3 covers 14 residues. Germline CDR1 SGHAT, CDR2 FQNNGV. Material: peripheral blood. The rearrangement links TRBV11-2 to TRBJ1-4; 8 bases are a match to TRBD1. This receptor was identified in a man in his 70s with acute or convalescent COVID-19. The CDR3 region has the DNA TGTGCCAGCAGCCGTGACAGGGGAGGTGAAAAACTGTTTTTT. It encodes CASSRDRGGEKLFF.